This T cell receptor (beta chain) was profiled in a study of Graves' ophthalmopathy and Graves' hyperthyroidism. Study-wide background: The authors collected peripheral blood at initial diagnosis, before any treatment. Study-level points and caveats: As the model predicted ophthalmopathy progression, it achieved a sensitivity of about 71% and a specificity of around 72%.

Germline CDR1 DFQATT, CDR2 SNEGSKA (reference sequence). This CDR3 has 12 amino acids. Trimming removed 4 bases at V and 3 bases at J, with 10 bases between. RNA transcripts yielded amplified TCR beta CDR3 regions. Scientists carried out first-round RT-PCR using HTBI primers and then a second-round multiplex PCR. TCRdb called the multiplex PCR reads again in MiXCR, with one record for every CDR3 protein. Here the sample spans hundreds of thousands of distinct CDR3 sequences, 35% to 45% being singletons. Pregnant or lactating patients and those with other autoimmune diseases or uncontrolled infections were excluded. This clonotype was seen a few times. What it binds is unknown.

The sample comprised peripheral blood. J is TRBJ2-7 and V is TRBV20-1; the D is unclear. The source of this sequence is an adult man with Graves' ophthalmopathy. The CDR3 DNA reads TGCAGTGCTAAACTCCACAGCTACGAGCAGTACTTC. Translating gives CSAKLHSYEQYF.